Presented here are 8 T cell receptor beta chains from one specimen sequenced in a study of vaccination and CD4 T cells after COVID-19. Sequencing of DNA taken from cultured CD4+ T cells relied on the Oncomine TCR Beta short-read assay. TCRdb redid the calling of the PCR reads with MiXCR, one entry per CDR3 protein. The table shows more than 14,000 distinct CDR3 sequences, with over 45% occurring only once. No antigen is known for these receptors. Treatment: roughly 10-day PBMC culture with coronavirus spike peptide pools or control peptides (ViraFEST assay). Sequencing was carried out using CD4+ T cells from blood, cultured in vitro. The receptors here all came from a human donor who had recovered from COVID-19.

The V call is TRBV9, the J call TRBJ2-3, with 7 bases fitting TRBD2. With V trimmed by 0 bases and J by 4 bases, 8 bases remained unmatched. This CDR3 is built from 16 residues. The germline V gene has CDR1 SGDLS and CDR2 YYNGEE. Here the CDR3 DNA reads TGTGCCAGCAGCGTAGGGGCGGGAGTTGGGGCAGATACGCAGTATTTT. Protein: CASSVGAGVGADTQYF.

The genes are TRBV20-1 and TRBJ2-5; perhaps TRBD1 as D (6 bases). Germline-derived CDR1 and CDR2 are DFQATT and SNEGSKA (reference sequence). The V gene lost 2 bases and the J gene lost 4 bases, with 20 bases spanning the gap. CDR3 length: 16 amino acids. The DNA for the CDR3 is TGCAGTGCTAGACACACCACTGGGACACTGGGAGAGACCCAGTACTTC. Translating gives CSARHTTGTLGETQYF.

The V gene is TRBV6-5, the J gene TRBJ2-1; D possibly corresponds to TRBD2 (6 bases). The CDR3 contains 16 residues. The germline V and J ends were trimmed by 0 bases and 9 bases, with 18 bases remaining between them. Per germline, CDR1 MNHEY and CDR2 SVGAGI. CDR3 region: CASSYSILSGGGEQFF. The CDR3 coding sequence is TGTGCCAGCAGTTACTCGATCTTATCCGGGGGAGGTGAGCAGTTCTTC.

The CDR3: CASSFGGAGEKLFF. The CDR3 DNA reads TGTGCCAGCAGCTTCGGGGGGGCTGGTGAAAAACTGTTTTTT. The chain combines TRBV7-2 with TRBJ1-4, with D possibly being TRBD1 (6 bases). The V and J ends lost 3 bases and 7 bases respectively, with 12 bases between them. CDR1 and CDR2 from the germline V gene are SGHTA and FQGNSA. CDR3 length: 14 residues.

V gene TRBV4-1 combines with J gene TRBJ1-2; tentative D call: TRBD1 (6 bases). V was trimmed by 2 bases and J by 6 bases, leaving 22 bases between them. The germline CDR1 and CDR2 sequences are MGHRA and YSYEKL. The CDR3 consists of 17 residues. CDR3 nucleotide sequence: TGCGCCAGCAGCCAAAGGGGTTCCGGGGGCCTATTCAATGGCTACACCTTC. Protein product: CASSQRGSGGLFNGYTF.

The genes are TRBV5-1 and TRBJ1-1; TRBD1 aligns across 7 bases. Germline loops: CDR1 SGHRS, CDR2 YFSETQ. Trimming cost V 4 bases and J 7 bases; bases outside gene matches: 4. CDR3 length equals 12 residues. DNA for the CDR3: TGCGCCAGCAGCCAGCAGGGGGTTGAAGCTTTCTTT. It yields the protein CASSQQGVEAFF.

V is TRBV7-9 and J is TRBJ1-1, with D unclear. The CDR3 length is 13 residues. The germline CDR1 and CDR2 sequences are SEHNR and FQNEAQ (reference sequence). The ends were cut back, 3 bases at V and 4 bases at J, with 9 bases in the middle. This chain's CDR3 is CASSFQGRTEAFF. As DNA, the CDR3 is TGTGCCAGCAGCTTCCAAGGGCGCACTGAAGCTTTCTTT. Variable domain in full (rest from reference TRBV7-9 and TRBJ1-1): DTGVSQNPRHKITKRGQNVTFRCDPISEHNRLYWYRQTLGQGPEFLTYFQNEAQLEKSRLLSDRFSAERPKGSFSTLEIQRTEQGDSAMYLCASSFQGRTEAFFGQGTRLTVV.

This clonotype is a singleton in its sample. The chain has TRBV4-1 and TRBJ1-5, with D uncertain. CDR1 is MGHRA and CDR2 is YSYEKL in the germline V gene. The germline V and J ends were trimmed by 3 bases and 5 bases, with 8 bases remaining between them. This CDR3 region has 13 residues. The CDR3 is CASSHRTDQPQHF. CDR3 DNA: TGCGCCAGCAGCCATAGGACGGATCAGCCCCAGCATTTT.